This T cell receptor (beta chain) was recorded in a study of breast tumors, draining lymph nodes, adjacent tissues. MiXCR, run by TCRdb on the multiplex PCR reads, gives a single entry per CDR3 protein. In the table there are tens of thousands of distinct CDR3 sequences, just over 35% of which are singletons. Germline CDR1 and CDR2: MNHNY and SVGAGI (reference sequence). The CDR3 contains 14 residues. V gave up 6 bases and J gave up 12 bases, with 23 bases separating them. Study results and limitations: Compared with basal-like, luminal-like tumors shared significantly more repertoire with nontumor tissue. Tumor T cell lymph node origin was a supported hypothesis, not proven. Most tumor T cells seemingly derive from lymph node, then expand in tumor. Compared with lymph nodes, tumors were less diverse; compared with nontumor tissue, more.

As to this clonotype: Its antigen is still unknown.

This sequence originates from a female donor with breast cancer. Some clones in this sample may be carry-over from other donors' samples. This chain joins TRBV6-6 and TRBJ1-2; possible D gene TRBD1, 5 bases. Specimen: breast tumor tissue. This chain's CDR3 is CASSLEGNERGNTF. CDR3 in DNA: TGTGCCAGCAGCCTTGAGGGGAACGAGCGCGGCAACACCTTC.